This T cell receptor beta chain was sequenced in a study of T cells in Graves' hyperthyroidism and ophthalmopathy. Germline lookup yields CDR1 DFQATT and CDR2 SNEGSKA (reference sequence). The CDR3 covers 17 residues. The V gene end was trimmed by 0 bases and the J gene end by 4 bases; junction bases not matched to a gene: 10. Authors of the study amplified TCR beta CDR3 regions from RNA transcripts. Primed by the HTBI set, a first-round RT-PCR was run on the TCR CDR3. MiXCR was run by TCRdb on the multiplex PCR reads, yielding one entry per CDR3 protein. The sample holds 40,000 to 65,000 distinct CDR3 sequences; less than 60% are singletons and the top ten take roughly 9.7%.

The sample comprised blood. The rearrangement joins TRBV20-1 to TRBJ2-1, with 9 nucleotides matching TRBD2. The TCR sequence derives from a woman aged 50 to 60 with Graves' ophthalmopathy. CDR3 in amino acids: CSARDPSSGMVYNEQFF. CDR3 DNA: TGCAGTGCTAGAGATCCATCTAGCGGGATGGTATACAATGAGCAGTTCTTC.